The 27 T cell receptor beta chains in this list originate from one sample, sequenced in a study of T cell repertoires in ileal Crohn's disease. The data were produced by immunoSEQ multiplex PCR, yet TCRdb's version contains in-frame clones alone and is incomplete. The table has roughly 2,000 clones, approximately 90% seen once. Time point reported: neoterminal ileum biopsy at postoperative endoscopy, about 6 months after surgery. Sequencing was done on a sample of ileal tissue. These receptors were collected from an adult with Crohn's disease.

V usage is TRBV27 and J usage is TRBJ2-1; D gene ambiguous. CDR3 length equals 16 residues. V lost 2 bases, J lost 9 bases, and 20 bases lay in between. Germline V lookup: CDR1 MNHEY, CDR2 SMNVEV (reference sequence). Here the CDR3 DNA reads TGTGCCAGCAGTTTAACGGTGGGGAAAAATAGTGGTGAGCAGTTCTTC. It is translated as CASSLTVGKNSGEQFF.

This chain joins TRBV5-4 and TRBJ1-1; 8 bases line up with TRBD1. This CDR3 is 14 amino acids long. Per the germline V gene, CDR1 is SGHNT and CDR2 is YYREEE (reference sequence). With 0 bases clipped from V and 5 bases from J, the junction kept 3 bases outside the gene matches. The CDR3 region has the DNA TGTGCCAGCAGCTTGGCAGGGGGCGCGACTGAAGCTTTCTTT. Amino acids: CASSLAGGATEAFF.

This clone was counted only a few times. The rearrangement uses TRBV4-2 and TRBJ2-7; no reliable D call. The ends were cut back, 0 bases at V and 7 bases at J, with 10 bases in the middle. There are 13 residues in the CDR3. Germline loops: CDR1 LGHNA, CDR2 YNFKEQ. In DNA form, the CDR3 reads TGTGCCAGCAGCCAAGATAGGGCGAGGGAGCAGTACTTC. It codes for CASSQDRAREQYF.

The chain couples TRBV4-2 to TRBJ2-5; D is unclear. The V end lost 2 bases, the J end lost 3 bases, and 4 bases lay between the germline ends. Germline CDR1 LGHNA, CDR2 YNFKEQ. The CDR3 loop spans 12 amino acids. This CDR3 reads CASSQQEETQYF. The CDR3 coding sequence is TGTGCCAGCAGCCAACAGGAAGAGACCCAGTACTTC.

The V gene is TRBV29-1, the J gene TRBJ2-2, with D uncertain. Trimming took off 7 bases at V and 0 bases at J, with 18 bases between the two ends. The CDR3 runs 16 residues. CDR1 is SQVTM, CDR2 ANQGSEA, per germline. The CDR3 here is CSAKGGSGANTGELFF. The CDR3 DNA is TGCAGCGCCAAAGGTGGGTCTGGAGCGAACACCGGGGAGCTGTTTTTT.

This chain connects TRBV6-5 to TRBJ1-1, with D hard to call. V was clipped by 7 bases and J by 3 bases, with 15 bases between them. The CDR3 runs 14 residues. Germline assignment: CDR1 MNHEY and CDR2 SVGAGI. CDR3 in DNA: TGTGCCAGCAACAAAGTGGCTCGGGACACTGAAGCTTTCTTT. The encoded protein is CASNKVARDTEAFF.

This clone has a handful of counts. The rearrangement joins TRBV7-9 to TRBJ2-1; 12 nucleotides agree with TRBD2. V lost 4 bases, J lost 4 bases, and 11 bases stayed unmatched. The CDR3 sequence is 18 residues long. From germline, CDR1 is SEHNR and CDR2 FQNEAQ (reference sequence). The CDR3 spells CASSYTSGGPPFYNEQFF. DNA for the CDR3: TGTGCCAGCAGCTATACTAGCGGGGGGCCACCCTTTTACAATGAGCAGTTCTTC.

The chain employs TRBV7-9 and TRBJ2-2; D is possibly TRBD1 or TRBD2 (5 bases each). Trimming took off 8 bases at V and 11 bases at J, with 9 bases between the two ends. Germline CDR1 and CDR2: SEHNR and FQNEAQ (reference sequence). This CDR3 is 10 amino acids long. CDR3 sequence reads: CASGGEELFF. In DNA, the CDR3 is TGTGCCAGCGGGGGTGAAGAGCTGTTTTTT.

DNA of the CDR3: TGTGCCAGCAGTTTAGTGGTCACTGAAGCTTTCTTT. Protein: CASSLVVTEAFF. V gene TRBV6-1 combines with J gene TRBJ1-1; D is unresolved. The CDR3 has 12 residues. Per the germline V gene, CDR1 is MNHNS and CDR2 is SASEGT. The V and J ends lost 5 bases and 4 bases respectively, with 8 bases between them.

The chain combines TRBV4-3 with TRBJ1-3; the D is unclear. The CDR3 runs 15 residues. CDR1 and CDR2 from the germline V gene are LGHNA and YSLEER. V was shortened by 5 bases and J by 7 bases, with 18 bases between the two germline ends. CDR3 protein: CASSEDPVVRNTIYF. CDR3 DNA sequence: TGCGCCAGCAGCGAGGATCCCGTAGTGCGTAACACCATATATTTT.

The rearrangement uses TRBV5-4 and TRBJ2-1, with TRBD2 matching 9 bases. CDR1 and CDR2 from the germline V gene are SGHNT and YYREEE (reference sequence). The CDR3 totals 16 residues. The J segment lost 5 bases and the V segment lost 3 bases, leaving 9 bases of the junction unmatched. The DNA for the CDR3 is TGTGCCAGCAGCTATAATCTAGCGGGACCGAACAATGAGCAGTTCTTC. Protein: CASSYNLAGPNNEQFF.

The CDR3 loop reads CASSGTGYNEQFF. The CDR3 coding sequence is TGTGCCAGCAGCGGGACAGGGTACAATGAGCAGTTCTTC. The chain employs TRBV28 and TRBJ2-1; TRBD1 matches 9 bases. Germline CDR1 is MDHEN and CDR2 is SYDVKM. V dropped 6 bases and J dropped 4; count of bases not matched to a gene: 1. The CDR3 is 13 amino acids.

The CDR3, as DNA: TGTGCCAGCAGCTTAGCAACCTACGAGCAGTACTTC. It yields the protein CASSLATYEQYF. The chain has TRBV11-2 and TRBJ2-7; no reliable D call. The CDR3 has 12 amino acids. CDR1 SGHAT and CDR2 FQNNGV come from the germline V gene. V lost 1 base and J 2 bases, leaving 3 bases between the germline ends.

V gene TRBV7-8 combines with J gene TRBJ2-3; D is tentatively TRBD1 or TRBD2 (6 bases each). The ends were cut back, 5 bases at V and 7 bases at J, with 16 bases in the middle. The CDR3 loop spans 14 amino acids. Germline V lookup: CDR1 SGHVS, CDR2 FQNEAQ. CDR3 region: CASSPGLGGNTQYF. CDR3 nucleotides: TGTGCCAGCAGCCCGGGGCTGGGGGGCAATACGCAGTATTTT.

The chain uses TRBV7-8 and TRBJ2-1; 9 nucleotides align to TRBD2. This CDR3 comprises 15 residues. The J segment lost 4 bases and the V segment lost 4 bases, leaving 5 bases of the junction unmatched. The V gene's germline CDR1 is SGHVS and CDR2 FQNEAQ. The CDR3: CASSSGLAYYNEQFF. As DNA, the CDR3 is TGTGCCAGCAGCTCAGGACTAGCGTATTACAATGAGCAGTTCTTC.

This chain links TRBV10-3 with TRBJ2-1; TRBD1 matches at 10 bases. This CDR3 spans 16 amino acids. Unmatched junction bases numbered 13, after V lost 5 bases and J lost 9 bases. Germline CDR1 and CDR2: ENHRY and SYGVKD. DNA for the CDR3: TGTGCCATCAGTACCTCCGGGACAGGGGCAAGTACTGAGCAGTTCTTC. It is translated as CAISTSGTGASTEQFF.

The chain has TRBV27 and TRBJ1-1; 9 bases map to TRBD1. CDR3 length: 13 residues. The V gene's germline CDR1 is MNHEY and CDR2 SMNVEV (reference sequence). V dropped 6 bases and J dropped 6; count of bases not matched to a gene: 5. This chain's CDR3 is CASSRGQGSEAFF. The CDR3 DNA is TGTGCCAGCAGCCGAGGACAGGGGTCTGAAGCTTTCTTT.

V gene TRBV6-6 combines with J gene TRBJ1-2, with D perhaps TRBD1 (5 bases). CDR1 and CDR2 (germline): MNHNY, SVGAGI (reference sequence). The ends were cut back, 11 bases at V and 2 bases at J, with 18 bases in the middle. The CDR3 is 14 residues long. CDR3 nucleotide sequence: TGTGCCGCCCAAGATCGGGACGAAAACTATGGCTACACCTTC. As protein: CAAQDRDENYGYTF.

This chain connects TRBV6-5 to TRBJ2-6, with D uncertain. Germline CDR1 and CDR2: MNHEY and SVGAGI. V gave up 6 bases and J gave up 0 bases, with 9 bases separating them. This CDR3 comprises 15 residues. DNA for the CDR3: TGTGCCAGCAGAGTAACGAGCTCTGGGGCCAACGTCCTGACTTTC. Its translation is CASRVTSSGANVLTF.

The rearrangement links TRBV19 to TRBJ2-5; TRBD2 matches 9 bases. The J segment lost 7 bases and the V segment lost 5 bases, leaving 14 bases of the junction unmatched. Germline CDR1 and CDR2: LNHDA and SQIVND (reference sequence). The CDR3 is made up of 16 amino acids. The CDR3 spells CASSARGSGSFLTQYF. The CDR3 coding sequence is TGTGCCAGTAGTGCCCGGGGTAGCGGGAGTTTCCTGACCCAGTACTTC.

The rearrangement links TRBV6-1 to TRBJ1-1, with unresolved D. There are 12 residues in the CDR3. CDR1 is MNHNS, CDR2 SASEGT, per germline. Trimming stripped 3 bases from V and 3 bases from J, with 5 bases between. CDR3 sequence (DNA): TGTGCCAGCAGTGAGAGCTACACTGAAGCTTTCTTT. The encoded protein is CASSESYTEAFF.

The V call is TRBV10-3, the J call TRBJ1-5; the D is unclear. The V gene lost 10 bases and the J gene lost 3 bases, with 13 bases spanning the gap. The germline V gene encodes CDR1 ENHRY and CDR2 SYGVKD. This CDR3 region has 13 residues. The CDR3 sequence: CATGKESNQPQHF. CDR3 DNA: TGTGCCACCGGGAAGGAGTCCAATCAGCCCCAGCATTTT.

V gene TRBV4-2 combines with J gene TRBJ1-5; unclear D gene. From germline, CDR1 is LGHNA and CDR2 YNFKEQ. The CDR3 runs 16 residues. Trimming removed 4 bases from V and 0 bases from J, with 13 bases in between. The CDR3 sequence is CASSRDHANSNQPQHF. The CDR3 DNA reads TGTGCCAGCAGCCGTGACCACGCGAATAGCAATCAGCCCCAGCATTTT.

V gene TRBV7-3 combines with J gene TRBJ2-1, with D possibly being TRBD2 (6 bases). CDR1 is SGHTA and CDR2 is FQGTGA in the germline V gene. Trimming cost V 4 bases and J 2 bases, with 12 bases left between them. The CDR3 length is 15 residues. CDR3 coding DNA: TGTGCCAGCAGCTCCGACGGAGGGGCCTACAATGAGCAGTTCTTC. Protein: CASSSDGGAYNEQFF.

The rearrangement uses TRBV4-2 and TRBJ2-3, with 12 nucleotides matching TRBD2. This CDR3 is built from 18 residues. Germline values: CDR1 LGHNA, CDR2 YNFKEQ. The trim removed 0 bases at V and 6 bases at J, leaving 10 bases unmatched. This chain's CDR3 is CASSQDEASGGAGDTQYF. CDR3 nucleotide sequence: TGTGCCAGCAGCCAAGATGAGGCTAGCGGGGGGGCAGGTGATACGCAGTATTTT.

The chain is built from TRBV9 and TRBJ2-2, with TRBD2 identical over 9 bases. In germline, CDR1 is SGDLS, CDR2 YYNGEE. This CDR3 is built from 16 residues. Trimming cost V 0 bases and J 6 bases; bases outside gene matches: 6. The CDR3 spells CASSVEGGRAPGELFF. For the CDR3, the DNA is TGTGCCAGCAGCGTAGAGGGCGGGAGGGCCCCCGGGGAGCTGTTTTTT.

The chain combines TRBV7-3 with TRBJ1-5; maybe TRBD1 (6 bases). Trimming removed 4 bases from V and 1 base from J, with 11 bases in between. Germline lookup yields CDR1 SGHTA and CDR2 FQGTGA. This CDR3 has 15 residues. The chain's CDR3 is CASSSTGLSNQPQHF. Here the CDR3 DNA reads TGTGCCAGCAGCTCCACAGGGTTAAGCAATCAGCCCCAGCATTTT.